This is a list of T cell receptor beta chains from one sample in a study of cytotoxic CD8 clonotypes in ibrutinib-treated CLL. The protocol was immunoSEQ multiplex PCR, while the TCRdb copy is restricted to in-frame clones and leaves out a portion. The table lists around 160,000 clones, about 88% of them singletons. The sample was PBMCs, taken at disease progression, from a patient treated with ibrutinib. These receptors all come from a human donor with chronic lymphocytic leukemia. Both conserved end residues are part of each CDR3. The D gene is left open where the match is weak.

J gene: TRBJ2-3; V gene: TRBV4-2; D gene: .; CDR3 DNA: TGTGCCAGCAGCCAAGTCCCCCCCCGAGTCGGAGACAGAGATACGCAGTATTTT; CDR3 protein: CASSQVPPRVGDRDTQYF
J gene: TRBJ1-4; V gene: TRBV7-9; D gene: .; CDR3 DNA: TGTGCCAGCAGCTCGTCACAGGTCGTAGGCGGACCGGATGAAAAACTGTTTTTT; CDR3 protein: CASSSSQVVGGPDEKLFF
J gene: TRBJ2-1; V gene: TRBV7-9; D gene: TRBD1; CDR3 DNA: TGTGCCAGCAGCCAACAGCAGGGGGCGTTCTACAATGAGCAGTTCTTC; CDR3 protein: CASSQQQGAFYNEQFF
J gene: TRBJ2-4; V gene: TRBV6-1; D gene: .; CDR3 DNA: TGTGCCAGCAGTGAGTGGGGTCAGGGGGCCAAAAACATTCAGTACTTC; CDR3 protein: CASSEWGQGAKNIQYF
J gene: TRBJ1-2; V gene: TRBV2; D gene: .; CDR3 DNA: TGTGCCAGCGGCTCGACTAACTATGGCTACACCTTC; CDR3 protein: CASGSTNYGYTF
J gene: TRBJ2-2; V gene: TRBV28; D gene: TRBD2; CDR3 DNA: TGTGCCAGCAGAACGCCAGGACTAGCGGGAGGCGGGGAGCTGTTTTTT; CDR3 protein: CASRTPGLAGGGELFF
J gene: TRBJ1-5; V gene: TRBV5-1; D gene: .; CDR3 DNA: TGCGCCAGCAGCCCCGAAGGGGTTTATAGCAATCAGCCCCAGCATTTT; CDR3 protein: CASSPEGVYSNQPQHF
J gene: TRBJ2-7; V gene: TRBV30; D gene: .; CDR3 DNA: TGTGCCTGGAGTGGAGGGCAGGGGCCCTACGAGCAGTACTTC; CDR3 protein: CAWSGGQGPYEQYF
J gene: TRBJ2-1; V gene: TRBV21-1; D gene: .; CDR3 DNA: TGTGCCAGCAGCAAAGAATTCCCCCCGACTAGAACTACGAACAATGAGCAGTTCTTC; CDR3 protein: CASSKEFPPTRTTNNEQFF
J gene: TRBJ2-5; V gene: TRBV2; D gene: TRBD2; CDR3 DNA: TGTGCCAGCAGCACAACTAGCGGCGTCACCCAGTACTTC; CDR3 protein: CASSTTSGVTQYF